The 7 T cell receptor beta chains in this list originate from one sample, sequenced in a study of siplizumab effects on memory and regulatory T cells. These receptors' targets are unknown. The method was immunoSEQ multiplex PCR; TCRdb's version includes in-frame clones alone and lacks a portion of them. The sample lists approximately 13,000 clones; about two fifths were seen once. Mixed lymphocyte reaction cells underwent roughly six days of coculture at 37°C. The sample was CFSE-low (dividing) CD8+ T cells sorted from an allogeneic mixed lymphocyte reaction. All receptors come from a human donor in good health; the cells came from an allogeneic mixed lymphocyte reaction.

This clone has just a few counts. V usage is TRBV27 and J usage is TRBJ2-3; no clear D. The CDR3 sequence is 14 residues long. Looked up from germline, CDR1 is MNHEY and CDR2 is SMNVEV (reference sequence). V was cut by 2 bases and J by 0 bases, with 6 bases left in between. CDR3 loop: CASSLGQSTDTQYF. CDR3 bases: TGTGCCAGCAGTTTAGGGCAGAGCACAGATACGCAGTATTTT.

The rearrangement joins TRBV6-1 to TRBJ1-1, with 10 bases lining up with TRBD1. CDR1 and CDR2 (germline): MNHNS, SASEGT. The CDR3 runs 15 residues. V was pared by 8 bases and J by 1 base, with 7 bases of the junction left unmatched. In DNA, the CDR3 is TGTGCCAGCGGACAGACAGGGGGCGGGAACACTGAAGCTTTCTTT. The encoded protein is CASGQTGGGNTEAFF.

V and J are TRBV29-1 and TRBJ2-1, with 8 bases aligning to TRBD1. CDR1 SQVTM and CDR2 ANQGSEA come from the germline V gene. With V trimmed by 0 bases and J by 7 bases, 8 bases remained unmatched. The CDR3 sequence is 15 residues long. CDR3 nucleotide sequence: TGCAGCGTTGAAGATCTTCTCAGGGGGCAGAATGAGCAGTTCTTC. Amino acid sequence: CSVEDLLRGQNEQFF.

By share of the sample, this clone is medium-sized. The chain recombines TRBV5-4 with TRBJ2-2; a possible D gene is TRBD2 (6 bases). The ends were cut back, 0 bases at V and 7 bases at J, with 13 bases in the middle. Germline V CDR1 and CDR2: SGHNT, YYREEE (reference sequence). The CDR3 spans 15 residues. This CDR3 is CASSLAGEHYGELFF. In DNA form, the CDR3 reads TGTGCCAGCAGCTTGGCGGGAGAACACTACGGGGAGCTGTTTTTT.

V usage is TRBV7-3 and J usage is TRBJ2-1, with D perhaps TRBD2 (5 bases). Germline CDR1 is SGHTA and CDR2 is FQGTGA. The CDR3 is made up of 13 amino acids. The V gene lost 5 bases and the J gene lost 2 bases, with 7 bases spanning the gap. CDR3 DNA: TGTGCCAGCAGCCCCGGGACCTACAATGAGCAGTTCTTC. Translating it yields CASSPGTYNEQFF.

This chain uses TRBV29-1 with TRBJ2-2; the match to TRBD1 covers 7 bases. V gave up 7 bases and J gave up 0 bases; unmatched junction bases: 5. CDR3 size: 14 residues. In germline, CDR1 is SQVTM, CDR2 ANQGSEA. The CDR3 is CSARQGANTGELFF. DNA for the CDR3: TGCAGCGCCCGACAGGGCGCGAACACCGGGGAGCTGTTTTTT.

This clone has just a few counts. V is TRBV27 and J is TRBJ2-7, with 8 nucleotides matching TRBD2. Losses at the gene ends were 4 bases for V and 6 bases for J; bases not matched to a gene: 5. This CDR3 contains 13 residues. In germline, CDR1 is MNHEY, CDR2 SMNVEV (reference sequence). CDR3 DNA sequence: TGTGCCAGCAGTTGGTTGAGCGGGAGCGAGCAGTACTTC. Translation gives CASSWLSGSEQYF.